A single sample gave rise to the 14 T cell receptor beta chains below, sequenced in a study of control samples from healthy donors and cancer patients. The method was immunoSEQ multiplex PCR; TCRdb's version includes in-frame clones alone and lacks a portion of them. The table lists 100,000 to 150,000 clones, roughly nine tenths of them singletons, with about 7.9% in the top ten. The specimen was PBMCs. The receptors were sampled from a man aged 45-65 years with head and neck cancer.

This chain links TRBV6-6 with TRBJ1-1; D not certain. V was trimmed by 0 bases and J by 1 base, leaving 9 bases between them. There are 15 residues in the CDR3. The germline V gene has CDR1 MNHNY and CDR2 SVGAGI (reference sequence). DNA of the CDR3: TGTGCCAGCAGTTACTCAGTGACAACGAACACTGAAGCTTTCTTT. This translates into CASSYSVTTNTEAFF.

This rearrangement joins TRBV6-2 or TRBV6-3 to TRBJ2-3, with 12 bases that match TRBD2. V lost 0 bases and J lost 4; bases outside the gene matches: 8. This CDR3 is 18 amino acids long. CDR1 and CDR2 from the germline V gene are MNHEY and SVGEGT. CDR3 in amino acids: CASSYSGGLAGSPDTQYF. CDR3 DNA: TGTGCCAGCAGTTACTCGGGAGGACTAGCGGGGTCCCCAGATACGCAGTATTTT.

The chain has TRBV5-1 and TRBJ1-5; D is undetermined. The length of the CDR3 is 13 residues. Trimming cost V 4 bases and J 5 bases, with 10 bases left between them. CDR1 is SGHRS, CDR2 YFSETQ, per germline. The CDR3 region has the DNA TGCGCCAGCAGCCCTCTGACGGATCAGCCCCAGCATTTT. Translating it yields CASSPLTDQPQHF.

The gene calls are TRBV18 and TRBJ1-5; a possible D gene is TRBD1 (5 bases). The CDR3 runs 14 residues. Trimming took off 3 bases at V and 6 bases at J, with 12 bases between the two ends. In germline, CDR1 is KGHSH, CDR2 LQKENI. The CDR3 region has the DNA TGTGCCAGCTCACCCCTAGAGCAGGGTCAGCCCCAGCATTTT. This gives the protein CASSPLEQGQPQHF.

The chain couples TRBV5-1 to TRBJ2-7; no clear D gene. V was trimmed by 0 bases and J by 0 bases, leaving 13 bases between them. Germline CDR1 is SGHRS and CDR2 is YFSETQ. CDR3 length: 16 amino acids. The CDR3 loop reads CASSLAPGVPSYEQYF. CDR3 bases: TGCGCCAGCAGCTTGGCCCCCGGCGTTCCCTCCTACGAGCAGTACTTC.

V is TRBV10-3 and J is TRBJ2-1; 14 bases map to TRBD2. V was clipped by 5 bases and J by 9 bases; unmatched bases: 6. This CDR3 contains 15 residues. Germline V gene data show CDR1 as ENHRY and CDR2 as SYGVKD. CDR3 sequence: CAISLTSGRAAEQFF. CDR3 DNA sequence: TGTGCCATCAGTTTGACTAGCGGGAGGGCCGCTGAGCAGTTCTTC.

Only a few counts were recorded for this clone. This chain connects TRBV7-8 to TRBJ2-1; D gene uncertain. Germline loops: CDR1 SGHVS, CDR2 FQNEAQ. V shed 5 bases and J shed 6 bases, with 17 bases lying between them. The CDR3 extends over 15 amino acids. The DNA for the CDR3 is TGTGCCAGCAGCCTCGTCCTATACGCCGGCAATGAGCAGTTCTTC. It codes for CASSLVLYAGNEQFF.

This clone occurred once. The chain is built from TRBV29-1 and TRBJ2-2, with 7 bases matching TRBD1. CDR1 and CDR2 from the germline V gene are SQVTM and ANQGSEA. The ends lost 5 bases at V and 1 base at J; junction bases unmatched: 4. CDR3 length: 14 residues. The CDR3 here is CSVLGQMNTGELFF. The CDR3 nucleotides read TGCAGCGTTCTGGGACAGATGAACACCGGGGAGCTGTTTTTT.

This clone was seen more than once but under ten times. The genes are TRBV2 and TRBJ1-5; 8 bases align to TRBD1. With V trimmed by 5 bases and J by 7 bases, 7 bases remained unmatched. The CDR3 runs to 14 residues. The germline V gene encodes CDR1 SNHLY and CDR2 FYNNEI. The CDR3 loop is CASSPTGEGQPQHF. CDR3 DNA: TGTGCCAGCAGTCCGACAGGGGAAGGGCAGCCCCAGCATTTT.

V gene TRBV18 combines with J gene TRBJ1-6; D not resolved. Germline V lookup: CDR1 KGHSH, CDR2 LQKENI. The CDR3 sequence is 14 residues long. Trimming took 2 bases from V and 6 from J, leaving 8 bases between them. In nucleotides, the CDR3 is TGTGCCAGCTCACCAGCCCCAGCTAATTCACCCCTCCACTTT. Translation gives CASSPAPANSPLHF.

V usage is TRBV2 and J usage is TRBJ2-7, with 7 bases identical to TRBD2. This CDR3 is 13 amino acids long. Germline V gives CDR1 SNHLY, CDR2 FYNNEI. V dropped 8 bases and J dropped 7; count of bases not matched to a gene: 11. The CDR3 sequence is CASGGPGGWEQYF. The CDR3, as DNA: TGTGCCAGCGGCGGACCGGGGGGATGGGAGCAGTACTTC.

CDR3 in amino acids: CASSPQMNTEAFF. DNA for the CDR3: TGTGCCAGCTCGCCCCAGATGAACACTGAAGCTTTCTTT. V usage is TRBV18 and J usage is TRBJ1-1; D gene ambiguous. V was shortened by 6 bases and J by 0 bases, with 8 bases between the two germline ends. Germline-derived CDR1 and CDR2 are KGHSH and LQKENI. The CDR3 runs 13 residues.

This chain joins TRBV5-1 and TRBJ2-2; TRBD2 aligns across 10 bases. CDR1 is SGHRS, CDR2 YFSETQ, per germline. The CDR3 is 17 residues long. The V segment lost 4 bases and the J segment 7 bases; nucleotides outside the gene matches: 13. The CDR3, as DNA: TGCGCCAGCAGCCCGGGGGTTCTAGCGGGAGATATCGGGGAGCTGTTTTTT. As protein: CASSPGVLAGDIGELFF.

V gene TRBV30 combines with J gene TRBJ1-5; D is unresolved. V was clipped by 2 bases and J by 2 bases, with 7 bases between them. The CDR3 has 13 residues. The V gene's germline CDR1 is GTSNPN and CDR2 SVGIG (reference sequence). Here the CDR3 DNA reads TGTGCCTGGAGTTTGGAGGGCAATCAGCCCCAGCATTTT. Protein: CAWSLEGNQPQHF.